This TCR beta chain stems from a study of shared clonotypes between healthy human individuals. V shed 5 bases and J 4 bases; nucleotides not matched to a gene: 7. Germline V gives CDR1 KGHSH, CDR2 LQKENI. The CDR3 consists of 14 residues. Only in-frame clones appear in the TCRdb table, and some are missing; sequencing was by immunoSEQ multiplex PCR. The sample shows a few million clones, just under 95% of them seen only once. This sequence joins TRBV18 and TRBJ2-7; 8 nucleotides agree with TRBD1. The sample comprised naive CD4+ T cells from PBMCs. This sample's subset: CD45RA+ positively selected. This receptor was obtained from a man between 18 and 35 years old in good health. Some clones in this sample may be carry-over from other donors' samples. Here the CDR3 DNA reads TGTGCCAGCTCATCAGGACAGGGTGGGTACGAGCAGTACTTC. It yields the protein CASSSGQGGYEQYF.